This T cell receptor beta chain appears in the sequencing data of a study of patients and donors after allogeneic stem cell transplantation. V lost 3 bases and J lost 2, with 16 bases in between. In germline, CDR1 is KGHSH, CDR2 LQKENI. CDR3 size: 16 residues. This clonotype was seen repeatedly, ten times or more. Via MiXCR, TCRdb re-called the RT-PCR reads, giving one row per CDR3 protein. This table holds about 230,000 distinct CDR3 sequences, less than 15% found once. The chain joins TRBV18 to TRBJ2-5, with D maybe TRBD2 (5 bases). The sequence was collected from a human donor who was either an allogeneic HSCT recipient or a stem cell or donor lymphocyte infusion donor (not recorded which). It is not recorded whose cells these are; they may come from a transplant donor. What was sequenced was blood, either unsorted or a sorted T cell fraction (not recorded which). The CDR3 region is CASSPSNRGQQETQYF. In DNA form, the CDR3 reads TGTGCCAGCTCACCCTCTAACCGGGGTCAGCAAGAGACCCAGTACTTC.